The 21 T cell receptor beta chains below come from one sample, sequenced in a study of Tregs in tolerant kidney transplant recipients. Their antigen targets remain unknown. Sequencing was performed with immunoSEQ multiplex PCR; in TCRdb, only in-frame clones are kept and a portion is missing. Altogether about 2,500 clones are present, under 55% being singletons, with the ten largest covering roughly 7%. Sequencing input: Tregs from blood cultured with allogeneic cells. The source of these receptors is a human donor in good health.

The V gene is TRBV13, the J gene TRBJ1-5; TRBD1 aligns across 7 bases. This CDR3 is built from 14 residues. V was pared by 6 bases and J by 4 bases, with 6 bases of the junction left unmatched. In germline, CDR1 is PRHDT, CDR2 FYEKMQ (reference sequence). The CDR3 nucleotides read TGTGCCAGCAGGAAGGAACAGGGGAATCAGCCCCAGCATTTT. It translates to CASRKEQGNQPQHF. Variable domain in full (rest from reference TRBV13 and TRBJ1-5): AAGVIQSPRHLIKEKRETATLKCYPIPRHDTVYWYQQGPGQDPQFLISFYEKMQSDKGSIPDRFSAQQFSDYHSELNMSSLELGDSALYFCASRKEQGNQPQHFGDGTRLSIL.

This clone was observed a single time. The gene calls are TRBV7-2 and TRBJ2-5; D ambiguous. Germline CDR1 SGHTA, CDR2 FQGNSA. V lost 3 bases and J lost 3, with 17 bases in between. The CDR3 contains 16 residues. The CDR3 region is CASSFGTSPTEETQYF. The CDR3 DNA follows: TGTGCCAGCAGCTTTGGAACAAGTCCTACGGAAGAGACCCAGTACTTC.

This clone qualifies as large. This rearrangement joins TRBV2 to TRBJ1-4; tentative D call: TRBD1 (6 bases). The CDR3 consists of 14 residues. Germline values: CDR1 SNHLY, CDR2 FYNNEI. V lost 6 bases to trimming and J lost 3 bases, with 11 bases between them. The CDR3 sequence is CASRRQESNEKLFF. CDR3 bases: TGTGCCAGCAGGCGACAGGAGTCTAATGAAAAACTGTTTTTT.

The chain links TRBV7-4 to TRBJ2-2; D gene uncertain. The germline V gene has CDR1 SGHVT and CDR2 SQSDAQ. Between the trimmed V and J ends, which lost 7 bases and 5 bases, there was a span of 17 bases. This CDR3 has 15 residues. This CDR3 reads CASKLRPLGTGELFF. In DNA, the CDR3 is TGTGCCAGCAAACTTAGGCCTTTGGGGACCGGGGAGCTGTTTTTT.

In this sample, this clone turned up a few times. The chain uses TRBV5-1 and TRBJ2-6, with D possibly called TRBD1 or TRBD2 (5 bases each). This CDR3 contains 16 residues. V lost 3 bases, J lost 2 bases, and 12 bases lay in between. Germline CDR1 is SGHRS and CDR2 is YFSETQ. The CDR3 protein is CASSYIGGTGANVLTF. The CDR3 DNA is TGCGCCAGCAGCTATATTGGGGGAACTGGGGCCAACGTCCTGACTTTC.

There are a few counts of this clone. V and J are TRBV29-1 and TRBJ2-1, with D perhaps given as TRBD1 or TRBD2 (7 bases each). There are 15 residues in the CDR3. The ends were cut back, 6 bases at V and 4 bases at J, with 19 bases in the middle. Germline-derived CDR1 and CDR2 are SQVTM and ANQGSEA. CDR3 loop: CSVGGTVLRYNEQFF. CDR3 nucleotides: TGCAGCGTGGGGGGGACAGTGCTTAGGTACAATGAGCAGTTCTTC.

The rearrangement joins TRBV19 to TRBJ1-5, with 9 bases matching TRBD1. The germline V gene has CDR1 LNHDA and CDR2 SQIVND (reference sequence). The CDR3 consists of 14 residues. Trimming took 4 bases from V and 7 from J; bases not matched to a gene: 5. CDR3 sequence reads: CASSTRTGVQPQHF. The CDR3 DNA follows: TGTGCCAGTAGTACCCGGACAGGGGTCCAGCCCCAGCATTTT.

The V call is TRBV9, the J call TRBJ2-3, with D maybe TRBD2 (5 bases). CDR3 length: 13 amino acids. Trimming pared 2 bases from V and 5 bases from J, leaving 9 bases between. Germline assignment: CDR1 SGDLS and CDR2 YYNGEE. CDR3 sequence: CASSVPGRDTQYF. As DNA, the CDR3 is TGTGCCAGCAGCGTTCCGGGAAGAGATACGCAGTATTTT.

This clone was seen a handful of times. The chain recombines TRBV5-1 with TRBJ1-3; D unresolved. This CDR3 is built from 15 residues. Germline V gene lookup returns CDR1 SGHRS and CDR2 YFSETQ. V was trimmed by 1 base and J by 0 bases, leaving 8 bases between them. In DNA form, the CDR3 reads TGCGCCAGCAGCTTGAGAGGCCTCTCTGGAAACACCATATATTTT. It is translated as CASSLRGLSGNTIYF.

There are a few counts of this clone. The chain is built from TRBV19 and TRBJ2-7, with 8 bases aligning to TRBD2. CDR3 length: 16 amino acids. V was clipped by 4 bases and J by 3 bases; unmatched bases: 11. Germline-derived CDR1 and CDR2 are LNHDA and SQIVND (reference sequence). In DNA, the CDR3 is TGTGCCAGTAGTACGTCGGCGGGGGGTGCTTACTACGAGCAGTACTTC. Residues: CASSTSAGGAYYEQYF. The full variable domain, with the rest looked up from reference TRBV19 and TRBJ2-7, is DGGITQSPKYLFRKEGQNVTLSCEQNLNHDAMYWYRQDPGQGLRLIYYSQIVNDFQKGDIAEGYSVSREKKESFPLTVTSAQKNPTAFYLCASSTSAGGAYYEQYFGPGTRLTVT.

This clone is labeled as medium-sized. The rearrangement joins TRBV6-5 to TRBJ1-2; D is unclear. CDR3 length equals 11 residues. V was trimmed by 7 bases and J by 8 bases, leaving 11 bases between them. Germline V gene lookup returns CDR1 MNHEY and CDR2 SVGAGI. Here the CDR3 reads CASKAGLGYTF. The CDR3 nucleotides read TGTGCCAGCAAGGCGGGGTTAGGCTACACCTTC.

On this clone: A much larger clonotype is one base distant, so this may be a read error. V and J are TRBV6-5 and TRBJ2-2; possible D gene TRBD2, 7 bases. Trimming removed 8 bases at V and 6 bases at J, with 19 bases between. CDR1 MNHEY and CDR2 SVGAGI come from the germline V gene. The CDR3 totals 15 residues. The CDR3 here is CASWGRGRGPGELFF. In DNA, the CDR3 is TGTGCCAGCTGGGGGAGGGGCCGGGGGCCCGGGGAGCTGTTTTTT.

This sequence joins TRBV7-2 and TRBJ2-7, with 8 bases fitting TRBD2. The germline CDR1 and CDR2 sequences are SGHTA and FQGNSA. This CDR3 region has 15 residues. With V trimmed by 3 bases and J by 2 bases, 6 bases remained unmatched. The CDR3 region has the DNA TGTGCCAGCAGCTTGGCTAGCGGGTCTACCTACGAGCAGTACTTC. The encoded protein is CASSLASGSTYEQYF.

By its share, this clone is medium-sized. CDR3 coding DNA: TGCGCCAGCAGCTTAAATGGAGAAAAACTGTTTTTT. It specifies CASSLNGEKLFF. The rearrangement links TRBV5-1 to TRBJ1-4; no clear D. V was shortened by 2 bases and J by 8 bases, with 7 bases between the two germline ends. Germline loops: CDR1 SGHRS, CDR2 YFSETQ. CDR3 length: 12 residues.

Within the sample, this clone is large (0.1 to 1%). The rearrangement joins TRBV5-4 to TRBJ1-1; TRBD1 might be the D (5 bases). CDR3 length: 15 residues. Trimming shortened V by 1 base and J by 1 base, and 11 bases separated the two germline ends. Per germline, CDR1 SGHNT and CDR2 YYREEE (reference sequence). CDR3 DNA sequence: TGTGCCAGCAGCTTGCTTGACAGAGAGAACACTGAAGCTTTCTTT. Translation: CASSLLDRENTEAFF.

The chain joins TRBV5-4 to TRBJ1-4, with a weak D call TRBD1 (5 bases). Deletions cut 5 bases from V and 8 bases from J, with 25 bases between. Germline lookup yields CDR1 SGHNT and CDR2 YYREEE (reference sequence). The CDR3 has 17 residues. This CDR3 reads CASSLGYGVQAYEKLFF. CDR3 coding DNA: TGTGCCAGCAGTCTGGGATATGGAGTACAGGCGTACGAAAAACTGTTTTTT.

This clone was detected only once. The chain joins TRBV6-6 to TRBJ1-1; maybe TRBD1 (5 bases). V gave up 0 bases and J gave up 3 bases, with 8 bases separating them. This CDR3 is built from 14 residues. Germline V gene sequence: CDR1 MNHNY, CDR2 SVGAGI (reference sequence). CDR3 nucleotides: TGTGCCAGCAGTTACTCAGGGGTGGACACTGAAGCTTTCTTT. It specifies CASSYSGVDTEAFF.

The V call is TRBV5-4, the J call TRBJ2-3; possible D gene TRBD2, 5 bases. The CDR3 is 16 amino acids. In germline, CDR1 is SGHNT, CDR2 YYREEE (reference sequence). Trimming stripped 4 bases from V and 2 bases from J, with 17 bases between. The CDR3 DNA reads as TGTGCCAGCAGCCGCCGGACTGGTTTTTTCACAGATACGCAGTATTTT. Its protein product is CASSRRTGFFTDTQYF.

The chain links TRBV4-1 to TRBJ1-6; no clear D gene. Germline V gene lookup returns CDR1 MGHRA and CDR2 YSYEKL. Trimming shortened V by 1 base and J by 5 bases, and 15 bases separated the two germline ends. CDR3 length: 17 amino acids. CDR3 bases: TGCGCCAGCAGCCAAGCCAGGAGGGCGGCCGATAATTCACCCCTCCACTTT. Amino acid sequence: CASSQARRAADNSPLHF.

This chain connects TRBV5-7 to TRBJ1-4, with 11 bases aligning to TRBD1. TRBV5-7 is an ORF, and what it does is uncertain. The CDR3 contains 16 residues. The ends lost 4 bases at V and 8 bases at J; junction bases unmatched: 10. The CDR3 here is CASSLGTGGGWEKLFF. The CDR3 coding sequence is TGTGCCAGCAGCCTCGGGACAGGGGGGGGTTGGGAAAAACTGTTTTTT.

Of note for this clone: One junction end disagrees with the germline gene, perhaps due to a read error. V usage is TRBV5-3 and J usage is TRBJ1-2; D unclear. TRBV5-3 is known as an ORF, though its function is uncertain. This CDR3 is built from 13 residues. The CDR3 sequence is CASSFTPSYGYTF. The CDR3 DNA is TGTGCCAGCAGCTTTACACCTAGCTATGGCTACACCTTC.